These 30 T cell receptor beta chains were all obtained from the same sample, sequenced in a study of blood T cell repertoires in COVID-19. Only in-frame clones appear in the TCRdb table, and some are missing; sequencing was by immunoSEQ multiplex PCR. Found here are 430,000 or so clones, roughly 90% of them singletons; the top ten hold 0.8% to 0.85%. The source material was peripheral blood. Receptors were obtained from a man younger than 35 with COVID-19, enrolled during active disease.

This clone was counted a single time. This chain uses TRBV20-1 with TRBJ2-3; TRBD2 matches at 8 bases. The V and J ends lost 3 bases and 1 base, in that order; junction bases with no gene match: 3. Germline assignment: CDR1 DFQATT and CDR2 SNEGSKA (reference sequence). The CDR3 sequence is 14 residues long. CDR3 DNA sequence: TGCAGTGCTAGTCCGGGGGGGCGCACAGATACGCAGTATTTT. This translates into CSASPGGRTDTQYF.

This clone was picked up one time. The genes are TRBV12-3 or TRBV12-4 and TRBJ1-4, with a tentative D call TRBD1 (6 bases). The CDR3 has 13 residues. V lost 6 bases, J lost 7 bases, and 12 bases lay in between. CDR3 sequence: CASRQGRSEKLFF. CDR3 in DNA: TGTGCCAGCAGACAGGGTCGGTCTGAAAAACTGTTTTTT.

J is TRBJ2-1 and V is TRBV18; tentative D call: TRBD1 (6 bases). The V gene's germline CDR1 is KGHSH and CDR2 LQKENI. V lost 3 bases and J lost 5, with 11 bases in between. This CDR3 has 14 amino acids. The CDR3 here is CASSPKTGDNEQFF. The CDR3 region has the DNA TGTGCCAGCTCACCTAAGACAGGTGACAATGAGCAGTTCTTC.

The chain joins TRBV29-1 to TRBJ2-1, with 14 bases that match TRBD2. The germline gives CDR1 SQVTM, CDR2 ANQGSEA. V trimming: 3 bases; J trimming: 0 bases; junction bases outside the gene matches: 4. This CDR3 has 17 amino acids. The DNA for the CDR3 is TGCAGCGTTGACGGGACTAGCGGGAGTGGCTCCTACAATGAGCAGTTCTTC. This sequence encodes CSVDGTSGSGSYNEQFF.

The CDR3 region has the DNA TGTGCCAGCAGTCCCCCTAGACTAGCGGGGGAGACCCAGTACTTC. Encoded protein: CASSPPRLAGETQYF. This rearrangement joins TRBV6-2 or TRBV6-3 to TRBJ2-5, with TRBD2 identical over 11 bases. Germline V gene data show CDR1 as MNHEY and CDR2 as SVGEGT. This CDR3 has 15 amino acids. V gave up 5 bases and J gave up 5 bases; unmatched junction bases: 7.

The chain uses TRBV6-1 and TRBJ2-1; D may be TRBD2 (5 bases). Trimming pared 1 base from V and 9 bases from J, leaving 7 bases between. CDR3 length: 12 residues. The V gene's germline CDR1 is MNHNS and CDR2 SASEGT. The CDR3 loop reads CASSEGRGEQFF. The CDR3 bases are TGTGCCAGCAGTGAAGGCCGGGGTGAGCAGTTCTTC.

The rearrangement joins TRBV5-6 to TRBJ1-2, with 9 bases that match TRBD1. The V and J ends lost 2 bases and 8 bases, in that order; junction bases with no gene match: 7. This CDR3 has 14 amino acids. Germline V lookup: CDR1 SGHDT, CDR2 YYEEEE. The CDR3 here is CASSLGGQGLGYTF. The CDR3, as DNA: TGTGCCAGCAGCTTAGGCGGACAGGGGTTAGGCTACACCTTC. The variable domain in full, completed from reference TRBV5-6 and TRBJ1-2, reads DAGVTQSPTHLIKTRGQQVTLRCSPKSGHDTVSWYQQALGQGPQFIFQYYEEEERQRGNFPDRFSGHQFPNYSSELNVNALLLGDSALYLCASSLGGQGLGYTFGSGTRLTVV.

V is TRBV19 and J is TRBJ1-5; D remains unclear. The CDR3 sequence is 15 residues long. The V end was cut by 5 bases, the J end by 1 base, with 12 bases between. Germline V CDR1 and CDR2: LNHDA, SQIVND (reference sequence). CDR3 bases: TGTGCCAGTAGTCCAAGGCGGGGAAGCAATCAGCCCCAGCATTTT. It codes for CASSPRRGSNQPQHF.

This chain joins TRBV5-1 and TRBJ1-6, with 8 bases matching TRBD1. CDR3 size: 15 residues. V lost 4 bases and J lost 8; bases outside the gene matches: 8. In germline, CDR1 is SGHRS, CDR2 YFSETQ. The CDR3 DNA sequence: TGCGCCAGCAGCCCCCGGGACAGGATCCATTCACCCCTCCACTTT. This encodes CASSPRDRIHSPLHF.

V and J are TRBV7-6 and TRBJ2-5; tentatively, D is TRBD2 (6 bases). Germline CDR1 SGHVS, CDR2 FNYEAQ. This CDR3 has 14 amino acids. The V end was cut by 1 base, the J end by 2 bases, with 8 bases between. The CDR3: CASSLVGLQETQYF. In DNA form, the CDR3 reads TGTGCCAGCAGCTTAGTGGGACTGCAAGAGACCCAGTACTTC.

J is TRBJ2-1 and V is TRBV28; TRBD2 matches at 10 bases. CDR1 is MDHEN and CDR2 is SYDVKM in the germline V gene. V trimming: 7 bases; J trimming: 7 bases; junction bases outside the gene matches: 7. The CDR3 consists of 14 residues. The CDR3 protein is CASKERGGVNEQFF. CDR3 nucleotides: TGTGCCAGCAAGGAGCGGGGGGGCGTAAATGAGCAGTTCTTC.

This chain connects TRBV7-6 to TRBJ2-2, with a possible D match to TRBD1 (6 bases). Germline V gene sequence: CDR1 SGHVS, CDR2 FNYEAQ. CDR3 length: 16 amino acids. V was pared by 1 base and J by 5 bases, with 14 bases between. CDR3 region: CASSLENRAVTGELFF. CDR3 DNA: TGTGCCAGCAGCTTAGAGAACAGGGCTGTAACCGGGGAGCTGTTTTTT. Based on the CDR3 plus reference TRBV7-6 and TRBJ2-2, the full variable domain is GAGVSQSPRYKVTKRGQDVALRCDPISGHVSLYWYRQALGQGPEFLTYFNYEAQQDKSGLPNDRFSAERPEGSISTLTIQRTEQRDSAMYRCASSLENRAVTGELFFGEGSRLTVL.

This rearrangement joins TRBV6-2 or TRBV6-3 to TRBJ1-5, with D unclear. The CDR3 runs 12 residues. Trimming left V 4 bases short and J 5 bases short, with 6 bases between. The germline V gene encodes CDR1 MNHEY and CDR2 SVGEGT. The CDR3 coding sequence is TGTGCCAGCAGTTCCACACATCAGCCCCAGCATTTT. It is translated as CASSSTHQPQHF.

The chain combines TRBV24-1 with TRBJ2-5; D is uncertain. The CDR3 runs 15 residues. From germline, CDR1 is KGHDR and CDR2 SFDVKD. Deletions cut 4 bases from V and 2 bases from J, with 13 bases between. The CDR3 DNA sequence: TGTGCCACCAGTGACCCCTCGCAGGTACAAGAGACCCAGTACTTC. This codes for CATSDPSQVQETQYF.

The CDR3 reads CASSIDLTGAYEQYF. CDR3 in DNA: TGTGCCAGTAGTATAGATCTTACAGGAGCCTACGAGCAGTACTTC. This chain connects TRBV19 to TRBJ2-7; possibly TRBD1 for D (5 bases). Germline CDR1 reads LNHDA; CDR2 reads SQIVND (reference sequence). CDR3 length: 15 residues. Trimming left V 0 bases short and J 2 bases short, with 11 bases between.

This chain uses TRBV24-1 with TRBJ2-3; the D gene is possibly TRBD2 (5 bases). The CDR3 sequence is 15 residues long. From germline, CDR1 is KGHDR and CDR2 SFDVKD. Trimming pared 3 bases from V and 5 bases from J, leaving 14 bases between. The CDR3 sequence: CATSDPRTPQDTQYF. CDR3 DNA sequence: TGTGCCACCAGTGATCCAAGGACTCCCCAAGATACGCAGTATTTT.

This sequence joins TRBV14 and TRBJ2-2, with 10 bases that match TRBD2. V was clipped by 4 bases and J by 4 bases; unmatched bases: 6. The CDR3 covers 16 residues. Germline values: CDR1 SGHDN, CDR2 FVKESK. As DNA, the CDR3 is TGTGCCAGCAGCCTTCAGCGGGAGGGCCTCACCGGGGAGCTGTTTTTT. Protein product: CASSLQREGLTGELFF.

V is TRBV6-1 and J is TRBJ2-1; TRBD2 matches 15 bases. The germline V gene encodes CDR1 MNHNS and CDR2 SASEGT. V lost 4 bases and J lost 0; bases outside the gene matches: 1. This CDR3 has 17 amino acids. The CDR3 coding sequence is TGTGCCAGCAGTGGGGGACTAGCGGGAGGCTCCTACAATGAGCAGTTCTTC. It is translated as CASSGGLAGGSYNEQFF.

V is TRBV5-4 and J is TRBJ2-7, with 11 nucleotides matching TRBD2. This CDR3 is built from 15 residues. V shed 1 base, J shed 4 bases, and the junction held 4 bases outside the gene matches. CDR1 SGHNT and CDR2 YYREEE come from the germline V gene (reference sequence). The CDR3 loop reads CASSLRLAGTYEQYF. CDR3 DNA: TGTGCCAGCAGCTTGCGACTAGCGGGAACATACGAGCAGTACTTC.

The chain couples TRBV10-2 to TRBJ2-1; possible D gene TRBD2, 5 bases. Germline V gene lookup returns CDR1 WSHSY and CDR2 SAAADI. The V end was cut by 2 bases, the J end by 4 bases, with 15 bases between. This CDR3 comprises 16 residues. Written as DNA, the CDR3 is TGCGCCAGCAGTGAGCCAGCGGTGCCCTTTTACAATGAGCAGTTCTTC. Protein sequence: CASSEPAVPFYNEQFF.

The rearrangement joins TRBV5-4 to TRBJ2-1; TRBD2 agrees at 11 bases. The CDR3 has 16 amino acids. V dropped 2 bases and J dropped 0; count of bases not matched to a gene: 1. Germline V gene lookup returns CDR1 SGHNT and CDR2 YYREEE (reference sequence). The CDR3: CASSFSGGASYNEQFF. CDR3 nucleotide sequence: TGTGCCAGCAGCTTTAGCGGGGGGGCCTCCTACAATGAGCAGTTCTTC.

The V and J genes are TRBV11-3 and TRBJ2-3, with 9 bases that match TRBD1. J was trimmed by 5 bases and V by 6 bases; bases with no gene match: 21. CDR3 size: 19 residues. The germline V gene has CDR1 SGHNT and CDR2 YENEEA. The CDR3 spells CASRFLADRGGSTGDTQYF. The CDR3 DNA reads as TGTGCCAGCAGATTTCTGGCCGACAGGGGGGGGTCGACGGGAGATACGCAGTATTTT.

A few counts support this clone. The chain's CDR3 is CASSYGDITYEQYF. Written as DNA, the CDR3 is TGTGCCAGCAGTTACGGAGATATAACCTACGAGCAGTACTTC. The J gene is TRBJ2-7, the V gene TRBV6-5; no clear D. The CDR3 loop spans 14 amino acids. Trimming removed 2 bases from V and 2 bases from J, with 10 bases in between. CDR1 is MNHEY and CDR2 is SVGAGI in the germline V gene.

This clone was seen once. J is TRBJ2-3 and V is TRBV5-1; TRBD2 matches 11 bases. The CDR3 has 14 residues. CDR1 SGHRS and CDR2 YFSETQ come from the germline V gene. The V segment lost 4 bases and the J segment 4 bases; nucleotides outside the gene matches: 2. The CDR3 DNA follows: TGCGCCAGCAGCCCGGGACTAGCGGCAGATACGCAGTATTTT. It yields the protein CASSPGLAADTQYF. Drawing the rest from reference TRBV5-1 and TRBJ2-3, the complete variable domain is KAGVTQTPRYLIKTRGQQVTLSCSPISGHRSVSWYQQTPGQGLQFLFEYFSETQRNKGNFPGRFSGRQFSNSRSEMNVSTLELGDSALYLCASSPGLAADTQYFGPGTRLTVL.

The J gene is TRBJ2-7, the V gene TRBV28; D remains unclear. The CDR3 has 13 amino acids. Trimming left V 2 bases short and J 3 bases short, with 8 bases between. CDR1 and CDR2 (germline): MDHEN, SYDVKM. The CDR3 DNA reads as TGTGCCAGCAGTTTAGACCACAGCTACGAGCAGTACTTC. Protein: CASSLDHSYEQYF.

The chain combines TRBV11-2 with TRBJ2-1, with 11 bases lining up with TRBD2. V was pared by 4 bases and J by 8 bases, with 7 bases of the junction left unmatched. The V gene's germline CDR1 is SGHAT and CDR2 FQNNGV. This CDR3 contains 15 residues. The CDR3 is CASSSELAGGHEQFF. In nucleotides, the CDR3 is TGTGCCAGCAGCTCTGAGCTAGCGGGGGGTCATGAGCAGTTCTTC.

The chain combines TRBV24-1 with TRBJ1-2; D gene unclear. The CDR3 covers 13 residues. Looked up from germline, CDR1 is KGHDR and CDR2 is SFDVKD. The V end lost 4 bases, the J end lost 3 bases, and 8 bases lay between the germline ends. The CDR3 protein is CATSETRDYGYTF. CDR3 coding DNA: TGTGCCACCAGTGAGACGAGGGACTATGGCTACACCTTC.

The chain joins TRBV20-1 to TRBJ1-2; D is uncertain. Germline CDR1 and CDR2: DFQATT and SNEGSKA (reference sequence). The CDR3 contains 11 residues. Trimming stripped 5 bases from V and 7 bases from J, with 11 bases between. CDR3 DNA sequence: TGCAGTGCTTTCCCCTTAATTGGCTACACCTTC. Translation gives CSAFPLIGYTF.

The rearrangement links TRBV19 to TRBJ2-1, with TRBD2 matching 9 bases. J lost 4 bases, V lost 4 bases, and 5 bases had no gene match. Germline V gene lookup returns CDR1 LNHDA and CDR2 SQIVND (reference sequence). The CDR3 extends over 15 amino acids. In DNA, the CDR3 is TGTGCCAGTAGTAAGCTAGCGGGGAATTACAATGAGCAGTTCTTC. This encodes CASSKLAGNYNEQFF.

V is TRBV11-2 and J is TRBJ1-4; a possible D gene is TRBD1 (6 bases). The germline V gene encodes CDR1 SGHAT and CDR2 FQNNGV. This CDR3 contains 15 residues. Trimming took off 5 bases at V and 7 bases at J, with 17 bases between the two ends. CDR3 residues: CASSLSGARREKLFF. The CDR3 coding sequence is TGTGCCAGCAGCCTCTCAGGGGCGCGTCGTGAAAAACTGTTTTTT.